Below, one T cell receptor (beta chain) is given with its context. Trimming removed 6 bases at V and 6 bases at J, with 14 bases between. The CDR3 length is 14 residues. Germline CDR1 and CDR2: SGHTA and FQGNSA. The table came from immunoSEQ multiplex PCR; TCRdb's copy has only in-frame clones and leaves some out. This table has more than 75,000 clones, roughly 84% appearing once. The data originate from a study of OX40 agonist ivuxolimab in advanced cancers. This rearrangement joins TRBV7-2 to TRBJ2-2; D is uncertain. The source was CD4+ or CD8+ T cells sorted from blood, collected in a trial of the OX40 agonist ivuxolimab. The source is an adult with an advanced solid tumor such as melanoma, head and neck, liver or kidney cancer. The DNA for the CDR3 is TGTGCCAGCAGTCCCCATGGAGATGCCGGGGAGCTGTTTTTT. Protein product: CASSPHGDAGELFF.